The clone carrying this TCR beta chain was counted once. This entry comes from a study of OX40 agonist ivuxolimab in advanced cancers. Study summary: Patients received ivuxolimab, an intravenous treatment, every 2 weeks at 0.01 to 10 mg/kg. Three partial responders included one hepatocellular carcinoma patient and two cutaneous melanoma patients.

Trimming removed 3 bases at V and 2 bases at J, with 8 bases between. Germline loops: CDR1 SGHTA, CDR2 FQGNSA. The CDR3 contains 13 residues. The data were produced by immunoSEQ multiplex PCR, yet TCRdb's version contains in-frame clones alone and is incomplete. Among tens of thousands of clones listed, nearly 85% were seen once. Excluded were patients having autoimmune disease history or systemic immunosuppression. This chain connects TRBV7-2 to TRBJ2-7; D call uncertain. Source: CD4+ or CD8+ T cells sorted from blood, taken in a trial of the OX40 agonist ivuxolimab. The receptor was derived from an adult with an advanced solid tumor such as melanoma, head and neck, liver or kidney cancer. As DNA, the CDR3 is TGTGCCAGCAGCTTGCTCTCCCCCTACGAGCAGTACTTC. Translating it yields CASSLLSPYEQYF. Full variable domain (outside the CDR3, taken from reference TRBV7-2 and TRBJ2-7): GAGVSQSPSNKVTEKGKDVELRCDPISGHTALYWYRQSLGQGLEFLIYFQGNSAPDKSGLPSDRFSAERTGGSVSTLTIQRTQQEDSAVYLCASSLLSPYEQYFGPGTRLTVT.